Each of the 14 T cell receptor beta chains below was sequenced from the same sample in a study of cytomegalovirus exposure and HLA in healthy donors. PCR employed 60 Vbeta and 13 Jbeta primers. TCRdb's table, derived via immunoSEQ multiplex PCR, lists solely in-frame clones and lacks some. Of 170,000 or so clones listed, about four fifths are singletons. What was sequenced was PBMCs. The receptors were sampled from a boy between 2 and 10 years old in good health and CMV-seronegative.

This CDR3 is CASSFNGQYEQYF. For the CDR3, the DNA is TGCGCCAGCAGTTTTAACGGACAGTACGAGCAGTACTTC. The V and J genes are TRBV23-1 and TRBJ2-7; a weak D match, TRBD1 (6 bases). TRBV23-1 is given ORF status, its function remaining uncertain. This CDR3 contains 13 residues. Deletions cut 5 bases from V and 4 bases from J, with 12 bases between.

V and J are TRBV5-4 and TRBJ2-5; D may be TRBD1 (5 bases). Germline V lookup: CDR1 SGHNT, CDR2 YYREEE (reference sequence). CDR3 length: 13 amino acids. Between the trimmed V and J ends, which lost 4 bases and 5 bases, there was a span of 12 bases. CDR3 sequence: CASSPGLRETQYF. CDR3 coding DNA: TGTGCCAGCAGCCCAGGGTTACGGGAGACCCAGTACTTC.

The chain has TRBV5-4 and TRBJ2-7; D may be TRBD1 (5 bases). The CDR3 is 15 amino acids. CDR1 and CDR2 from the germline V gene are SGHNT and YYREEE (reference sequence). V gave up 0 bases and J gave up 1 base, with 11 bases separating them. CDR3 nucleotide sequence: TGTGCCAGCAGCTTGGACGGCAGGGCTTCCTACGAGCAGTACTTC. Translation gives CASSLDGRASYEQYF.

V is TRBV12-5 and J is TRBJ2-1; TRBD2 agrees at 9 bases. The CDR3 sequence is 14 residues long. Germline CDR1 and CDR2: LGHNT and FRNRAP. Unmatched junction bases numbered 3, after V lost 6 bases and J lost 3 bases. Here the CDR3 DNA reads TGTGCTAGTGGATGGCGGGAGGGCTACAATGAGCAGTTCTTC. Translation: CASGWREGYNEQFF.

The genes are TRBV18 and TRBJ2-3, with no clear D. CDR1 and CDR2 (germline): KGHSH, LQKENI. This CDR3 comprises 14 residues. V was clipped by 4 bases and J by 0 bases, with 8 bases between them. The CDR3: CASSLQTSTDTQYF. The CDR3 DNA reads as TGTGCCAGCTCACTCCAGACTAGCACAGATACGCAGTATTTT.

The chain has TRBV18 and TRBJ2-2, with 10 bases identical to TRBD1. Germline lookup yields CDR1 KGHSH and CDR2 LQKENI. The CDR3 contains 16 residues. Trimming took 4 bases from V and 8 from J; bases not matched to a gene: 10. The CDR3 DNA follows: TGTGCCAGCTCACTGACCCGGGACAGGGGCTCTGGGGAGCTGTTTTTT. Protein sequence: CASSLTRDRGSGELFF. Full variable domain (rest looked up from reference TRBV18 and TRBJ2-2): NAGVMQNPRHLVRRRGQEARLRCSPMKGHSHVYWYRQLPEEGLKFMVYLQKENIIDESGMPKERFSAEFPKEGPSILRIQQVVRGDSAAYFCASSLTRDRGSGELFFGEGSRLTVL.

V usage is TRBV7-2 and J usage is TRBJ2-5, with D maybe TRBD2 (5 bases). The CDR3 totals 16 residues. Germline values: CDR1 SGHTA, CDR2 FQGNSA. With 5 bases removed from V and 5 bases from J, the gap between germline ends came to 21 bases. Here the CDR3 reads CASSRRGSVPGETQYF. DNA for the CDR3: TGTGCCAGCAGCAGGAGAGGGTCCGTACCGGGGGAGACCCAGTACTTC.

The chain couples TRBV29-1 to TRBJ1-5; 7 nucleotides align to TRBD1. This CDR3 region has 13 residues. The germline CDR1 and CDR2 sequences are SQVTM and ANQGSEA. V trimming: 6 bases; J trimming: 2 bases; junction bases outside the gene matches: 4. CDR3 DNA: TGCAGCGTAAAAACAGGGGGCAATCAGCCCCAGCATTTT. Amino acid sequence: CSVKTGGNQPQHF. Complete variable domain (other parts from reference TRBV29-1 and TRBJ1-5): SAVISQKPSRDICQRGTSLTIQCQVDSQVTMMFWYRQQPGQSLTLIATANQGSEATYESGFVIDKFPISRPNLTFSTLTVSNMSPEDSSIYLCSVKTGGNQPQHFGDGTRLSIL.

The chain recombines TRBV5-1 with TRBJ2-3; 14 bases agree with TRBD2. Germline loops: CDR1 SGHRS, CDR2 YFSETQ. CDR3 size: 16 residues. Trimming at V came to 6 bases and at J to 5 bases, leaving 8 bases not matched to a gene. CDR3: CASTSGGTSGRDTQYF. CDR3 DNA sequence: TGCGCCAGCACTTCAGGCGGGACTAGCGGGAGAGATACGCAGTATTTT.

With regard to this clone: Other DNA sequences of this sample code for an identical CDR3. The chain has TRBV18 and TRBJ1-5; 7 nucleotides line up with TRBD1. The CDR3 runs 14 residues. Germline-derived CDR1 and CDR2 are KGHSH and LQKENI. Germline trimming cut 3 bases from V and 2 bases from J; bases unmatched to any gene: 1. This CDR3 is CASSPGTGNQPQHF. In DNA, the CDR3 is TGTGCCAGCTCACCCGGGACAGGCAATCAGCCCCAGCATTTT. The whole variable domain, filled in from reference TRBV18 and TRBJ1-5, reads NAGVMQNPRHLVRRRGQEARLRCSPMKGHSHVYWYRQLPEEGLKFMVYLQKENIIDESGMPKERFSAEFPKEGPSILRIQQVVRGDSAAYFCASSPGTGNQPQHFGDGTRLSIL.

V gene TRBV6-6 combines with J gene TRBJ1-1; D not certain. Between the trimmed V and J ends, which lost 2 bases and 7 bases, there was a span of 8 bases. This CDR3 spans 12 amino acids. Germline-derived CDR1 and CDR2 are MNHNY and SVGAGI (reference sequence). In nucleotides, the CDR3 is TGTGCCAGCAGTTACGGCGGCGGTGAAGCTTTCTTT. This translates into CASSYGGGEAFF.

The chain joins TRBV4-1 to TRBJ2-7; 7 bases align to TRBD1. This CDR3 has 17 amino acids. Germline V CDR1 and CDR2: MGHRA, YSYEKL. The V and J ends lost 6 bases and 5 bases, in that order; junction bases with no gene match: 19. The CDR3 here is CASRRSGTASSWDEQYF. The CDR3 DNA reads TGCGCCAGCAGGCGATCCGGGACAGCCTCCTCGTGGGACGAGCAGTACTTC.

V gene TRBV7-2 combines with J gene TRBJ2-7; the match to TRBD1 covers 8 bases. Germline CDR1 reads SGHTA; CDR2 reads FQGNSA. J lost 6 bases, V lost 4 bases, and 5 bases had no gene match. CDR3 length: 13 amino acids. DNA of the CDR3: TGTGCCAGCAGCTACGGACAGGGAGGCGAGCAGTACTTC. Amino acids: CASSYGQGGEQYF.

This clone was counted a few times. The genes are TRBV7-9 and TRBJ2-1; tentatively, D is TRBD2 (5 bases). V lost 6 bases and J lost 4, with 13 bases in between. Germline V CDR1 and CDR2: SEHNR, FQNEAQ (reference sequence). The CDR3 covers 14 residues. CDR3 residues: CASRGSGGYNEQFF. In nucleotides, the CDR3 is TGTGCCAGCAGGGGTTCCGGCGGGTACAATGAGCAGTTCTTC.